The 30 T cell receptor beta chains below were found in one sample sequenced in a study of cytomegalovirus exposure and HLA in healthy donors. The study ran its PCR with 60 Vbeta and 13 Jbeta primers. Here immunoSEQ multiplex PCR was the method, and the copy in TCRdb shows in-frame clones only, minus some. Of 150,000 or so clones detected, approximately 80% appear once; the ten largest clones hold roughly 6.3%. The sequenced sample consisted of PBMCs. The receptor set was obtained from a male donor in good health and CMV-seropositive.

The V and J genes are TRBV5-1 and TRBJ2-5; 8 nucleotides line up with TRBD1. The germline gives CDR1 SGHRS, CDR2 YFSETQ. The CDR3 spans 14 residues. The J segment lost 5 bases and the V segment lost 1 base, leaving 4 bases of the junction unmatched. CDR3 DNA sequence: TGCGCCAGCAGCTTGACAGGGGGGAAGGAGACCCAGTACTTC. Protein product: CASSLTGGKETQYF.

Comment on this clone: The sample carries other DNA sequences with the same CDR3. CDR3 in amino acids: CASSLRGNQPQHF. For the CDR3, the DNA is TGTGCCAGCAGCTTAAGGGGTAATCAGCCCCAGCATTTT. The chain combines TRBV7-9 with TRBJ1-5, with D possibly matching TRBD1 (5 bases). V lost 2 bases and J lost 4, with 6 bases in between. There are 13 residues in the CDR3. Germline V gives CDR1 SEHNR, CDR2 FQNEAQ (reference sequence).

The J gene is TRBJ2-3, the V gene TRBV25-1; D not certain. The CDR3 sequence is 12 residues long. Deletions cut 8 bases from V and 1 base from J, with 7 bases between. The germline CDR1 and CDR2 sequences are MGHDK and SYGVNS. The CDR3 sequence is CASVRGTDTQYF. In DNA form, the CDR3 reads TGTGCCAGCGTACGGGGCACAGATACGCAGTATTTT.

The chain links TRBV7-8 to TRBJ2-1; 11 nucleotides align to TRBD2. In germline, CDR1 is SGHVS, CDR2 FQNEAQ. The CDR3 runs to 15 residues. V was clipped by 2 bases and J by 7 bases; unmatched bases: 4. CDR3 in amino acids: CASSLIAGGGNEQFF. In nucleotides, the CDR3 is TGTGCCAGCAGCTTAATAGCGGGAGGGGGGAATGAGCAGTTCTTC.

The chain employs TRBV10-3 and TRBJ1-1; 7 nucleotides align to TRBD1. Germline V gene data show CDR1 as ENHRY and CDR2 as SYGVKD. J was trimmed by 1 base and V by 6 bases; bases with no gene match: 8. This CDR3 is built from 15 residues. The CDR3, as DNA: TGTGCCATCAGCCTAGGCCGGGACAGGAACACTGAAGCTTTCTTT. Amino acids: CAISLGRDRNTEAFF.

The CDR3 loop is CASSVGSGQGLSMTKNIQYF. CDR3 DNA: TGTGCCAGCAGCGTAGGTTCTGGACAGGGCCTCTCTATGACCAAAAACATTCAGTACTTC. The chain combines TRBV9 with TRBJ2-4; the match to TRBD1 covers 8 bases. Germline-derived CDR1 and CDR2 are SGDLS and YYNGEE. The CDR3 has 20 amino acids. V trimming: 0 bases; J trimming: 2 bases; junction bases outside the gene matches: 16.

The V gene is TRBV19, the J gene TRBJ2-7; unclear D gene. Germline V gene data show CDR1 as LNHDA and CDR2 as SQIVND (reference sequence). Trimming removed 4 bases from V and 3 bases from J, with 16 bases in between. This CDR3 is built from 15 residues. As DNA, the CDR3 is TGTGCCAGTAGTAGTCGAGGCCATGCGGACTACGAGCAGTACTTC. Translating it yields CASSSRGHADYEQYF.

This chain connects TRBV28 to TRBJ2-7; TRBD1 matches 7 bases. Germline V gene data show CDR1 as MDHEN and CDR2 as SYDVKM. V shed 7 bases, J shed 0 bases, and the junction held 9 bases outside the gene matches. This CDR3 region has 15 residues. In nucleotides, the CDR3 is TGTGCCAGCATTCCCTCCGGGACAGCCTCCTACGAGCAGTACTTC. Translated, it gives CASIPSGTASYEQYF.

The chain links TRBV28 to TRBJ2-3, with D possibly TRBD1 on 5 matching bases. V was trimmed by 3 bases and J by 6 bases, leaving 13 bases between them. Germline V gene sequence: CDR1 MDHEN, CDR2 SYDVKM. The CDR3 sequence is 14 residues long. CDR3 sequence reads: CASSLKQVADTQYF. CDR3 sequence (DNA): TGTGCCAGCAGTTTGAAACAGGTGGCCGATACGCAGTATTTT.

As to this clone: One end of the junction is discordant with germline, which a read error may explain. V gene TRBV7-9 combines with J gene TRBJ2-7, with 8 bases matching TRBD2. CDR1 and CDR2 (germline): SEHNR, FQNEAQ (reference sequence). CDR3 length: 13 residues. Written as DNA, the CDR3 is TGTTCCAGCAGCTTGGGGACTAGGGGCGAGCAGTACTTC. Its protein product is CSSSLGTRGEQYF.

This chain connects TRBV18 to TRBJ1-5; 8 nucleotides agree with TRBD1. This CDR3 has 15 amino acids. With 5 bases clipped from V and 0 bases from J, the junction kept 3 bases outside the gene matches. Germline V gene data show CDR1 as KGHSH and CDR2 as LQKENI. CDR3 in DNA: TGTGCCAGCTCAACGGACAGGGATAGCAATCAGCCCCAGCATTTT. Translation gives CASSTDRDSNQPQHF.

This clone has just one count. The chain has TRBV7-8 and TRBJ2-4; a weak D match, TRBD2 (7 bases). Deletions cut 5 bases from V and 0 bases from J, with 11 bases between. CDR3 length equals 15 residues. Germline-derived CDR1 and CDR2 are SGHVS and FQNEAQ. The CDR3 here is CASSREGEAKNIQYF. CDR3 in DNA: TGTGCCAGCAGCAGGGAGGGGGAAGCCAAAAACATTCAGTACTTC.

DNA for the CDR3: TGTGCCAGCTCACCACCTGGCCGTAGCACAGATACGCAGTATTTT. This gives the protein CASSPPGRSTDTQYF. V and J are TRBV18 and TRBJ2-3; D is uncertain. Per germline, CDR1 KGHSH and CDR2 LQKENI. CDR3 length: 15 residues. The ends were cut back, 0 bases at V and 0 bases at J, with 7 bases in the middle.

This clone was counted only a few times. The J gene is TRBJ2-3, the V gene TRBV5-1; 8 positions match TRBD2. J was trimmed by 1 base and V by 0 bases; bases with no gene match: 1. Germline CDR1 SGHRS, CDR2 YFSETQ. The length of the CDR3 is 15 residues. Here the CDR3 DNA reads TGCGCCAGCAGCTTGGAACTAGCGGGCACAGATACGCAGTATTTT. Its protein product is CASSLELAGTDTQYF. The full variable domain, in which reference TRBV5-1 and TRBJ2-3 provide the parts outside the CDR3, is KAGVTQTPRYLIKTRGQQVTLSCSPISGHRSVSWYQQTPGQGLQFLFEYFSETQRNKGNFPGRFSGRQFSNSRSEMNVSTLELGDSALYLCASSLELAGTDTQYFGPGTRLTVL.

The chain is built from TRBV7-2 and TRBJ2-3, with 10 bases that match TRBD2. The CDR3 runs 16 residues. Trimming cost V 1 base and J 2 bases; bases outside gene matches: 3. Germline V gene lookup returns CDR1 SGHTA and CDR2 FQGNSA. CDR3 sequence: CASSLGSGGITDTQYF. For the CDR3, the DNA is TGTGCCAGCAGCTTAGGTAGCGGGGGGATCACAGATACGCAGTATTTT. Variable domain in full (rest from reference TRBV7-2 and TRBJ2-3): GAGVSQSPSNKVTEKGKDVELRCDPISGHTALYWYRQSLGQGLEFLIYFQGNSAPDKSGLPSDRFSAERTGGSVSTLTIQRTQQEDSAVYLCASSLGSGGITDTQYFGPGTRLTVL.

V and J are TRBV7-8 and TRBJ2-1; tentative D call: TRBD2 (5 bases). The germline gives CDR1 SGHVS, CDR2 FQNEAQ. V lost 5 bases and J 4 bases, leaving 15 bases between the germline ends. This CDR3 spans 15 amino acids. CDR3 nucleotides: TGTGCCAGCAGCCCCGGAGGTCCTTTGTACAATGAGCAGTTCTTC. Protein product: CASSPGGPLYNEQFF.

The J gene is TRBJ2-7, the V gene TRBV11-2; TRBD2 aligns across 9 bases. V was clipped by 6 bases and J by 3 bases; unmatched bases: 21. Germline CDR1 reads SGHAT; CDR2 reads FQNNGV. The CDR3 is 19 amino acids. CDR3 loop: CASRRGRGARLADIYEQYF. Written as DNA, the CDR3 is TGTGCCAGCAGAAGGGGACGGGGGGCCAGACTAGCGGACATCTACGAGCAGTACTTC.

The J gene is TRBJ2-7, the V gene TRBV25-1; tentative D call: TRBD2 (5 bases). Germline V gene sequence: CDR1 MGHDK, CDR2 SYGVNS. The CDR3 extends over 11 amino acids. V lost 11 bases and J 5 bases, leaving 13 bases between the germline ends. The CDR3 region has the DNA TGTGCCTCCAGAGCGGCCAACGAGCAGTACTTC. It yields the protein CASRAANEQYF.

The V and J genes are TRBV28 and TRBJ1-2; 7 nucleotides align to TRBD1. The ends lost 5 bases at V and 6 bases at J; junction bases unmatched: 9. The CDR3 is 14 amino acids. The germline CDR1 and CDR2 sequences are MDHEN and SYDVKM. CDR3 loop: CASSGGQGDHGYTF. The CDR3 DNA is TGTGCCAGCAGTGGGGGGCAGGGGGATCATGGCTACACCTTC.

This rearrangement joins TRBV5-6 to TRBJ2-1; 16 bases line up with TRBD2. V lost 3 bases, J lost 10 bases, and 7 bases stayed unmatched. The CDR3 consists of 16 residues. Germline V gene lookup returns CDR1 SGHDT and CDR2 YYEEEE. The CDR3 DNA reads TGTGCCAGCAGCTGGGGGACTAGCGGGAGGGCCGGCGAGCAGTTCTTC. This translates into CASSWGTSGRAGEQFF.

The chain joins TRBV11-2 to TRBJ2-2; D is perhaps TRBD2 (6 bases). The germline gives CDR1 SGHAT, CDR2 FQNNGV. Trimming pared 7 bases from V and 5 bases from J, leaving 23 bases between. This CDR3 contains 17 residues. CDR3 loop: CASNSLPGLLLTGELFF. The CDR3 region has the DNA TGTGCCAGCAACTCGCTTCCGGGACTCCTCCTGACCGGGGAGCTGTTTTTT.

The chain recombines TRBV29-1 with TRBJ2-5, with D perhaps TRBD2 (6 bases). V was pared by 6 bases and J by 11 bases, with 19 bases between. Germline V gene data show CDR1 as SQVTM and CDR2 as ANQGSEA. The CDR3 totals 12 residues. The CDR3 coding sequence is TGCAGCGTCGATCTAGCGCCTACGGGGCAGTACTTC. Translation gives CSVDLAPTGQYF.

The chain joins TRBV5-1 to TRBJ2-5; TRBD1 is a possible D gene (6 bases). Germline V gives CDR1 SGHRS, CDR2 YFSETQ. The ends were cut back, 3 bases at V and 11 bases at J, with 20 bases in the middle. The CDR3 consists of 14 residues. CDR3 loop: CASSSQGFDEEQYF. The CDR3 nucleotides are TGCGCCAGCAGCTCACAGGGATTCGATGAGGAGCAGTACTTC.

On this clone itself: An end of the junction does not agree with germline; a read error may underlie this. V usage is TRBV7-9 and J usage is TRBJ1-1; 12 nucleotides agree with TRBD1. Germline V gene sequence: CDR1 SEHNR, CDR2 FQNEAQ (reference sequence). The CDR3 runs 16 residues. The CDR3 sequence: CSSSLVAGQGAGEAFF. Here the CDR3 DNA reads TGTTCCAGCAGCTTAGTAGCGGGACAGGGGGCGGGTGAAGCTTTCTTT.

This chain connects TRBV2 to TRBJ2-5; D might be TRBD1 (6 bases). V gave up 3 bases and J gave up 5 bases, with 13 bases separating them. The CDR3 has 14 residues. In germline, CDR1 is SNHLY, CDR2 FYNNEI. The CDR3, as DNA: TGTGCCAGCAGTGAGAGCAGGGGTGGGGAGACCCAGTACTTC. Translated: CASSESRGGETQYF.

On this clone itself: At one end, the junction sequence differs from germline, possibly due to a read error. The chain combines TRBV7-9 with TRBJ1-3; D is unresolved. The CDR3 totals 17 residues. The germline CDR1 and CDR2 sequences are SEHNR and FQNEAQ (reference sequence). CDR3 amino acids: CSSSPGLRAGSGNTIYF. DNA of the CDR3: TGTTCCAGCAGCCCCGGTTTACGAGCCGGGTCTGGAAACACCATATATTTT.

The chain carries TRBV6-5 and TRBJ1-5, with D unresolved. The ends were cut back, 5 bases at V and 3 bases at J, with 8 bases in the middle. CDR1 is MNHEY and CDR2 is SVGAGI in the germline V gene. The CDR3 has 13 residues. The CDR3 sequence: CASSAQYNQPQHF. In nucleotides, the CDR3 is TGTGCCAGCAGTGCACAGTACAATCAGCCCCAGCATTTT.

The chain uses TRBV5-8 and TRBJ2-1, with TRBD2 identical over 7 bases. Trimming at V came to 0 bases and at J to 7 bases, leaving 7 bases not matched to a gene. CDR1 is SGHTS, CDR2 YDEGEE, per germline. The CDR3 length is 15 residues. The CDR3 reads CASSLGGSSLNEQFF. The CDR3 coding sequence is TGTGCCAGCAGCTTGGGCGGGAGTAGTTTAAATGAGCAGTTCTTC.

The J gene is TRBJ2-7, the V gene TRBV28, with TRBD2 as a possible D gene (5 bases). Trimming removed 7 bases from V and 0 bases from J, with 13 bases in between. The CDR3 covers 14 residues. Germline CDR1 reads MDHEN; CDR2 reads SYDVKM. The CDR3 bases are TGTGCCAGCATCTCCGGCGGGTCCTCCTACGAGCAGTACTTC. This translates into CASISGGSSYEQYF.

Worth noting for this clone: The junction departs from the called germline gene at one end, perhaps through a read error. The rearrangement uses TRBV7-7 and TRBJ2-7; D might be TRBD1 (6 bases). CDR1 SSHAT and CDR2 FNYEAQ come from the germline V gene (reference sequence). CDR3 size: 14 residues. CDR3 protein: CASSPRTDSYEQYF. CDR3 DNA sequence: TGTGCTAGCAGCCCCCGGACAGATTCCTACGAGCAGTACTTC.